The present entry profiles one TCR beta chain with its context. V dropped 5 bases and J dropped 4 bases, with 14 bases sitting between them. Germline V gene lookup returns CDR1 SGHTA and CDR2 FQGNSA. This CDR3 comprises 14 residues. The sample originates from a study of cytomegalovirus exposure and HLA in healthy donors. Researchers ran the PCR with 60 Vbeta and 13 Jbeta primers. Some clones are missing from TCRdb's copy, which holds only in-frame ones; the method was immunoSEQ multiplex PCR. The data show about 85,000 clones, with nearly 80% seen just once and 20% to 30% held by the top ten. Sequenced: PBMCs. The receptor comes from a woman aged 45-59 years in good health and CMV-seropositive. The chain has TRBV7-2 and TRBJ1-2, with D unresolved. The CDR3 nucleotides are TGTGCCAGCAGCCCAGAGCTGAGGATCTATGGCTACACCTTC. Its protein product is CASSPELRIYGYTF.